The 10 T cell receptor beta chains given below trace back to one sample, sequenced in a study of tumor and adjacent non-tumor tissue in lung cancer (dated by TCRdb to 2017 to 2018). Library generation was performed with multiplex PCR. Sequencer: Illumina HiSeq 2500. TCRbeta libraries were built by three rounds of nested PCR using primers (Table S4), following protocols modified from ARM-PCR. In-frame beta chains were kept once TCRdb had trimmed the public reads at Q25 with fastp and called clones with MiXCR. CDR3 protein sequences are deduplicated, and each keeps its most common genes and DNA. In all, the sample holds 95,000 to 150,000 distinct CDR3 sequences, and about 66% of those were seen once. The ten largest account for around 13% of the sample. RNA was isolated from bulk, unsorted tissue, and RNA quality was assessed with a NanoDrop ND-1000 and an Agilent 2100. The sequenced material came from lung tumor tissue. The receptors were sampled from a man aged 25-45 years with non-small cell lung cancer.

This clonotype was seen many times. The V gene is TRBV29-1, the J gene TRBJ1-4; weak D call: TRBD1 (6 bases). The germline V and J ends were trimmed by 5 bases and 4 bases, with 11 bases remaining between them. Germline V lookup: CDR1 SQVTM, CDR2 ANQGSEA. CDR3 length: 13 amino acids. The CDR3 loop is CSVRGQFNEKLFF. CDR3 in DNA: TGCAGCGTTCGCGGACAGTTTAATGAAAAACTGTTTTTT.

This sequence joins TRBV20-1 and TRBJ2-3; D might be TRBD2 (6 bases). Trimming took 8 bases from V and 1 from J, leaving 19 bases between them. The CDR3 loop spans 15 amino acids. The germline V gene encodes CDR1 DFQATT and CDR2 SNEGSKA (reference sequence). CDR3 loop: CSHIGRGGGTDTQYF. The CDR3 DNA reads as TGCAGTCATATAGGGCGAGGCGGGGGCACAGATACGCAGTATTTT.

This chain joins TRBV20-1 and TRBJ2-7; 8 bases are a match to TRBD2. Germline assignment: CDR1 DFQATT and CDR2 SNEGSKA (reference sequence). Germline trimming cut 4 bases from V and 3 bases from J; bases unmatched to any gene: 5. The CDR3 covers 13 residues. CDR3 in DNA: TGCAGTGCTATTACTAGCGGTAGCTACGAGCAGTACTTC. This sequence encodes CSAITSGSYEQYF.

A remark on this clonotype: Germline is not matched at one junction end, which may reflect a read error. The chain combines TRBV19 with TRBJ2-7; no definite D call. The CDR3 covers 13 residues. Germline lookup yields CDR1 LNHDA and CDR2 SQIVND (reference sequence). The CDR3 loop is CASRMDSSYERYF. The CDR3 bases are TGTGCCAGTAGAATGGATTCATCCTACGAGCGGTACTTC.

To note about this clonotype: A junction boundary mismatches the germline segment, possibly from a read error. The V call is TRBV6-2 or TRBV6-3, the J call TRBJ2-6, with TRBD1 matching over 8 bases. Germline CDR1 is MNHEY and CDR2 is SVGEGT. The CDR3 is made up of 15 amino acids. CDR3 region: CASSPRGPGANVLIF. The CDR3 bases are TGTGCTAGCAGTCCCAGGGGGCCTGGAGCCAACGTCCTGATTTTC.

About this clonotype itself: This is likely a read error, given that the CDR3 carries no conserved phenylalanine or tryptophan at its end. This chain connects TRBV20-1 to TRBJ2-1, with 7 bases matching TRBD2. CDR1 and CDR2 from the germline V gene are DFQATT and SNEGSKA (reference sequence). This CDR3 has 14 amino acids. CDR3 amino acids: CRASSGGGYNEQFL. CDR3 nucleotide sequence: TGCAGAGCTAGCTCCGGGGGAGGGTACAATGAGCAGTTCCTC.

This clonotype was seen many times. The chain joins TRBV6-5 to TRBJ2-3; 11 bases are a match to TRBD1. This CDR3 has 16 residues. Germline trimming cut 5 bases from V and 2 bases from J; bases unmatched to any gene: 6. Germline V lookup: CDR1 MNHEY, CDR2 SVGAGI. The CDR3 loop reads CASSPRTGGNTDTQYF. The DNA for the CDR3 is TGTGCCAGCAGTCCGCGGACAGGGGGCAACACAGATACGCAGTATTTT.

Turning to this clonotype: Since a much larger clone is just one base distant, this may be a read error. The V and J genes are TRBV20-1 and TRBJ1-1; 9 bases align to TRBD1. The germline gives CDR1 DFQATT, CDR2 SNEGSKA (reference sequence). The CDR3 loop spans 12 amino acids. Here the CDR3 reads CNARQGGTEAFF. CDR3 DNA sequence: TGCAATGCTAGACAGGGGGGCACTGAAGCTTTCTTT.

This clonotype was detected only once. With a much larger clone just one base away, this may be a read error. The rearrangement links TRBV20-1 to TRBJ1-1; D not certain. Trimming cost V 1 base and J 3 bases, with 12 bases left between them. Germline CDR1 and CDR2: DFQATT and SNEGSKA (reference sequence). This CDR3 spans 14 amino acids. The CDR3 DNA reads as TGCAGTGCTAGAGGGGGAGGGTTTGACACTGAAGCTTTCTTT. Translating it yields CSARGGGFDTEAFF.

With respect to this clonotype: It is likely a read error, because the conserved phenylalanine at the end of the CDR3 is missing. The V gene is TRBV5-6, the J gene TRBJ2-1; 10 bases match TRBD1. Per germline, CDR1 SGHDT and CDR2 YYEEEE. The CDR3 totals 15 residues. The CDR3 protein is CASSHRDRGYIEQFS. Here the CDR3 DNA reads TGTGCCAGCAGCCACCGGGACAGGGGTTACATTGAGCAGTTCTCC.